The 19 T cell receptor beta chains listed next were all sequenced from one sample in a study of T cells in Graves' hyperthyroidism and ophthalmopathy. TCR beta CDR3 regions were amplified from RNA transcripts. A first-round RT-PCR of the TCR CDR3 used the HTBI primer set. TCRdb re-derived calls from the multiplex PCR reads in MiXCR, one entry per CDR3 protein. The sample records nearly 600,000 distinct CDR3 sequences, 12% to 15% being singletons. The sequencing input was blood. These receptors were collected from a young woman with Graves' ophthalmopathy.

This clonotype was found many times. V is TRBV15 and J is TRBJ1-5; TRBD1 matches 7 bases. Trimming cost V 1 base and J 2 bases; bases outside gene matches: 5. CDR1 and CDR2 from the germline V gene are LNHNV and YYDKDF (reference sequence). The CDR3 is 16 amino acids. CDR3 in DNA: TGTGCCACCAGCAGAGTTCCAGGGGGAGGCAATCAGCCCCAGCATTTT. Translating gives CATSRVPGGGNQPQHF.

The chain combines TRBV18 with TRBJ1-1; 7 bases agree with TRBD1. Germline V gene data show CDR1 as KGHSH and CDR2 as LQKENI. The J segment lost 1 base and the V segment lost 2 bases, leaving 13 bases of the junction unmatched. This CDR3 contains 18 residues. CDR3 DNA: TGTGCCAGCTCACCAAACGAGATGACAGGGAATGGGAACACTGAAGCTTTCTTT. Protein: CASSPNEMTGNGNTEAFF.

At least ten counts were recorded for this clonotype. The J gene is TRBJ2-1, the V gene TRBV12-3 or TRBV12-4; the match to TRBD2 covers 11 bases. V gave up 6 bases and J gave up 7 bases; unmatched junction bases: 2. The CDR3 has 13 amino acids. The CDR3 nucleotides read TGTGCCAGCAGCACTAGCGGGAGTAATGAGCAGTTCTTC. It specifies CASSTSGSNEQFF.

The V and J genes are TRBV14 and TRBJ2-7; unclear D gene. V lost 0 bases and J lost 2, with 23 bases in between. The CDR3 sequence is 19 residues long. In germline, CDR1 is SGHDN, CDR2 FVKESK. The CDR3 bases are TGTGCCAGCAGCCAAGATAGGTTCTGGCGGCACGAGTATACCTACGAGCAGTACTTC. Its protein product is CASSQDRFWRHEYTYEQYF.

The chain joins TRBV12-3 or TRBV12-4 to TRBJ2-1; tentative D call: TRBD2 (6 bases). The CDR3 spans 13 residues. Trimming took 5 bases from V and 4 from J, leaving 9 bases between them. The CDR3 loop is CASSQLAYNEQFF. The CDR3 DNA reads as TGTGCCAGCAGTCAACTAGCTTACAATGAGCAGTTCTTC.

This clonotype was picked up many times. The J gene is TRBJ2-3, the V gene TRBV7-2; TRBD1 matches at 7 bases. CDR1 and CDR2 (germline): SGHTA, FQGNSA. This CDR3 contains 15 residues. The V gene end was trimmed by 6 bases and the J gene end by 2 bases; junction bases not matched to a gene: 8. CDR3: CASRPTGFSTDTQYF. CDR3 bases: TGTGCCAGCAGGCCGACAGGGTTCTCCACAGATACGCAGTATTTT.

The table lists this clonotype with many counts. The chain carries TRBV5-1 and TRBJ2-1, with 7 bases fitting TRBD2. The CDR3 contains 16 residues. Germline lookup yields CDR1 SGHRS and CDR2 YFSETQ. V was pared by 0 bases and J by 0 bases, with 3 bases of the junction left unmatched. CDR3 DNA sequence: TGCGCCAGCAGCTTGGACGGCGGGAGCTCCTACAATGAGCAGTTCTTC. Its protein is CASSLDGGSSYNEQFF.

This clonotype was observed many times. The rearrangement joins TRBV27 to TRBJ2-3; no definite D call. This CDR3 spans 14 amino acids. The ends were cut back, 5 bases at V and 4 bases at J, with 13 bases in the middle. In germline, CDR1 is MNHEY, CDR2 SMNVEV (reference sequence). The CDR3 nucleotides read TGTGCCAGCAGTCCGCTCGATTACCCAGATACGCAGTATTTT. This codes for CASSPLDYPDTQYF.

This clonotype was counted only a few times. V usage is TRBV5-1 and J usage is TRBJ1-3; D possibly corresponds to TRBD1 (5 bases). The germline V gene encodes CDR1 SGHRS and CDR2 YFSETQ. The CDR3 runs 18 residues. Trimming shortened V by 1 base and J by 7 bases, and 24 bases separated the two germline ends. This chain's CDR3 is CASSLWDQGAQGSNTIYF. CDR3 in DNA: TGCGCCAGCAGCTTGTGGGATCAGGGCGCGCAAGGAAGTAACACCATATATTTT.

This clonotype appeared many times. V and J are TRBV7-2 and TRBJ2-3, with D possibly matching TRBD2 (6 bases). The CDR3 length is 14 residues. V lost 1 base, J lost 5 bases, and 10 bases lay in between. Looked up from germline, CDR1 is SGHTA and CDR2 is FQGNSA. The DNA for the CDR3 is TGTGCCAGCAGCTTAGGGGGAGGCGGAGATACGCAGTATTTT. Translation gives CASSLGGGGDTQYF.

DNA of the CDR3: TGTGCCACCAGTGATTGGGGACAGGGGCTAGATACGCAGTATTTT. Protein product: CATSDWGQGLDTQYF. The rearrangement links TRBV24-1 to TRBJ2-3; 10 nucleotides align to TRBD1. V shed 2 bases and J 5 bases; nucleotides not matched to a gene: 3. From germline, CDR1 is KGHDR and CDR2 SFDVKD. The CDR3 length is 15 residues.

The chain uses TRBV3-1 and TRBJ2-7, with TRBD2 identical over 13 bases. The germline CDR1 and CDR2 sequences are LGHDT and YNNKEL (reference sequence). The junction had 5 bases not matched to a gene; V was cut back by 0 bases and J by 3 bases. The CDR3 totals 17 residues. In DNA form, the CDR3 reads TGTGCCAGCAGCCAAGATCGGGGACTAGCGGGACGCTACGAGCAGTACTTC. This encodes CASSQDRGLAGRYEQYF.

This chain joins TRBV20-1 and TRBJ1-5; tentatively, D is TRBD1 (6 bases). Between the trimmed V and J ends, which lost 2 bases and 3 bases, there was a span of 11 bases. The germline V gene encodes CDR1 DFQATT and CDR2 SNEGSKA (reference sequence). The CDR3 loop spans 14 amino acids. CDR3 bases: TGCAGTGCTAGACAGGGGAGGTACAATCAGCCCCAGCATTTT. Its translation is CSARQGRYNQPQHF.

At least ten counts were recorded for this clonotype. The chain employs TRBV2 and TRBJ1-2; 9 bases align to TRBD1. With 0 bases clipped from V and 5 bases from J, the junction kept 4 bases outside the gene matches. The CDR3 has 15 amino acids. CDR1 and CDR2 (germline): SNHLY, FYNNEI. Written as DNA, the CDR3 is TGTGCCAGCAGTGAAGCACAGGGGGCCGGTTATGGCTACACCTTC. Translated: CASSEAQGAGYGYTF.

Comment on this clonotype: A read error may explain this, as a much larger clone is one base away. The chain links TRBV30 to TRBJ1-5, with TRBD1 identical over 7 bases. Germline loops: CDR1 GTSNPN, CDR2 SVGIG (reference sequence). Trimming took 1 base from V and 9 from J; bases not matched to a gene: 9. The CDR3 runs 14 residues. The CDR3 is CAWSAEQGYRPQHF. The CDR3 nucleotides are TGTGCCTGGAGTGCTGAACAGGGGTATCGGCCCCAGCATTTT.

This clonotype occurred many times. CDR3 in amino acids: CASSLSGTPYGYTF. The DNA for the CDR3 is TGTGCCAGCAGTTTATCAGGGACCCCCTATGGCTACACCTTC. The chain employs TRBV27 and TRBJ1-2; D perhaps matches TRBD1 (5 bases). The length of the CDR3 is 14 residues. Germline values: CDR1 MNHEY, CDR2 SMNVEV (reference sequence). Trimming removed 0 bases at V and 4 bases at J, with 9 bases between.

This clonotype was observed a few times. The junction shows a germline mismatch at one end, possibly a read error. The genes are TRBV13 and TRBJ2-5; D is undetermined. The CDR3 sequence is 12 residues long. Germline CDR1 and CDR2: PRHDT and FYEKMQ (reference sequence). CDR3 residues: CASSLAGEAQYF. As DNA, the CDR3 is TGTGCCAGCAGCTTAGCCGGAGAGGCCCAGTACTTC.

This chain joins TRBV14 and TRBJ2-1; 9 nucleotides match TRBD1. Germline assignment: CDR1 SGHDN and CDR2 FVKESK. After removal of 0 bases from V and 4 bases from J, the junction contained 4 bases not matched to a gene. The CDR3 sequence is 16 residues long. The CDR3 is CASSQEVGTGYNEQFF. Written as DNA, the CDR3 is TGTGCCAGCAGCCAAGAGGTAGGGACAGGGTACAATGAGCAGTTCTTC.

V and J are TRBV19 and TRBJ2-1; tentatively, D is TRBD2 (5 bases). The V and J ends lost 3 bases and 2 bases respectively, with 20 bases between them. Germline V gene data show CDR1 as LNHDA and CDR2 as SQIVND (reference sequence). The CDR3 consists of 18 residues. This chain's CDR3 is CASSMPPFGSRTYNEQFF. CDR3 nucleotide sequence: TGTGCCAGTAGTATGCCCCCCTTTGGGAGTAGGACCTACAATGAGCAGTTCTTC.